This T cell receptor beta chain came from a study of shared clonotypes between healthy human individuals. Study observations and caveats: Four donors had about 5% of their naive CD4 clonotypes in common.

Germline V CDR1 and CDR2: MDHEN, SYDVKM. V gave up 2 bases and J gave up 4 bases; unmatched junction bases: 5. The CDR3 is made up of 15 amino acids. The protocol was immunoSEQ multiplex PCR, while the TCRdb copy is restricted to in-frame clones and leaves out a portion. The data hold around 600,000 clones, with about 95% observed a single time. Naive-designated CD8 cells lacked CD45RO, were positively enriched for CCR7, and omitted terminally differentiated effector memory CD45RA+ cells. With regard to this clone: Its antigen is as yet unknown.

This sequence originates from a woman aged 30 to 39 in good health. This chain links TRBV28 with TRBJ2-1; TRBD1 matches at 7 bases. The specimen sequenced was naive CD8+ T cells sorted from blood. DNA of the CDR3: TGTGCCAGCAGTTTAGAGCCAGGGGGTTACAATGAGCAGTTCTTC. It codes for CASSLEPGGYNEQFF.